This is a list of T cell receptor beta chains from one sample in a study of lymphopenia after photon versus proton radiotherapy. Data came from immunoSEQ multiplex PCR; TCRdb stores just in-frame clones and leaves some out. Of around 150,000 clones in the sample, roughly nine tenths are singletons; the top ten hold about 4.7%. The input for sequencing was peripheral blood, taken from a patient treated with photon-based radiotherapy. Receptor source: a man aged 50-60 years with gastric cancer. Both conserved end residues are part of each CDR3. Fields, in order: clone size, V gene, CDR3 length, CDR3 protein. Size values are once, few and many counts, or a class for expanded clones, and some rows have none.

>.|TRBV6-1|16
CASSEALQYIFYEQYF
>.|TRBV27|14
CASSLTGSSYEQYF
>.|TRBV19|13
CASRDQGPDTQYF
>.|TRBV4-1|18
CASSQFFVAGAVNQPQHF
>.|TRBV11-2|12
CASSLGTGSYTF
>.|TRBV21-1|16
CASSKQQGGVGNTIYF
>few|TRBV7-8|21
CASSFGGQGRRGRYSNQPQHF
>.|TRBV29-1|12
CSGRQGSDTQYF
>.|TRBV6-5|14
CASSGQGAVEKLFF
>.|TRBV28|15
CASSAPGTGIDGYTF
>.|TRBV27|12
CASSCPNQPQHF